These T cell receptor beta chains were read from a single sample in a study of blood T cell repertoires in COVID-19. Here immunoSEQ multiplex PCR was the method, and the copy in TCRdb shows in-frame clones only, minus some. The sample has 400,000 or so clones, over 75% seen once; the top ten hold about 1.9%. Sequencing input: PBMCs or T cells enriched from blood (not recorded which). These receptors were obtained from a man aged 35-49 years in a cohort exposed to, infected with or recovered from COVID-19 (not recorded which). Each CDR3 is given with its conserved first and last residue. Fields, in order: clone size, J gene, V gene, D gene, CDR3 protein, CDR3 DNA. The D gene is left open where the match is weak. Only some rows state a clone size, as once, few, many or a class for expanded clones.

abundance: once; j_gene: TRBJ2-7; v_gene: TRBV5-4; d_gene: TRBD2; CDR3aa: CASSLGTRGEQYF; CDR3nt: TGTGCCAGCAGCTTGGGGACTAGAGGCGAGCAGTACTTC
abundance: -; j_gene: TRBJ1-2; v_gene: TRBV2; d_gene: -; CDR3aa: CASSEWANNYGYTF; CDR3nt: TGTGCCAGCAGTGAATGGGCAAACAACTATGGCTACACCTTC
abundance: -; j_gene: TRBJ2-1; v_gene: TRBV7-9; d_gene: -; CDR3aa: CASSLVVTIAAHNEQFF; CDR3nt: TGTGCCAGCAGCTTAGTCGTTACAATTGCCGCCCACAATGAGCAGTTCTTC
abundance: -; j_gene: TRBJ2-1; v_gene: TRBV10-3; d_gene: -; CDR3aa: CAISEGQEVDEQFF; CDR3nt: TGTGCCATCAGTGAGGGGCAGGAGGTCGATGAGCAGTTCTTC
abundance: -; j_gene: TRBJ2-1; v_gene: TRBV4-1; d_gene: TRBD1; CDR3aa: CASSRTKPSGQAYNEQFF; CDR3nt: TGCGCCAGCAGCCGCACCAAGCCTTCGGGACAGGCCTACAATGAGCAGTTCTTC
abundance: -; j_gene: TRBJ2-1; v_gene: TRBV18; d_gene: TRBD1; CDR3aa: CASSPAGQAGNEQFF; CDR3nt: TGTGCCAGCTCACCTGCGGGACAGGCGGGCAATGAGCAGTTCTTC
abundance: -; j_gene: TRBJ2-1; v_gene: TRBV27; d_gene: -; CDR3aa: CASRGGRSYNEQFF; CDR3nt: TGTGCCAGCAGGGGGGGAAGGTCCTACAATGAGCAGTTCTTC
abundance: few; j_gene: TRBJ1-6; v_gene: TRBV6-5; d_gene: -; CDR3aa: CASRLLNSPLHF; CDR3nt: TGTGCCAGCAGGCTCCTAAATTCACCCCTCCACTTT
abundance: -; j_gene: TRBJ2-4; v_gene: TRBV27; d_gene: TRBD1; CDR3aa: CASSLGRDRVTKNIQYF; CDR3nt: TGTGCCAGCAGTTTGGGCCGGGACAGGGTTACCAAAAACATTCAGTACTTC
abundance: -; j_gene: TRBJ1-1; v_gene: TRBV2; d_gene: TRBD1; CDR3aa: CASRKQGLGTEAFF; CDR3nt: TGTGCCAGCAGGAAACAGGGGCTGGGCACTGAAGCTTTCTTT
abundance: -; j_gene: TRBJ1-4; v_gene: TRBV5-1; d_gene: -; CDR3aa: CASSLVSGASEKLFF; CDR3nt: TGCGCCAGCAGCTTGGTTTCAGGGGCCTCAGAAAAACTGTTTTTT
abundance: -; j_gene: TRBJ1-5; v_gene: TRBV18; d_gene: -; CDR3aa: CASSRAQGGGNQPQHF; CDR3nt: TGTGCCAGCTCGCGTGCCCAGGGTGGTGGGAATCAGCCCCAGCATTTT
abundance: -; j_gene: TRBJ2-1; v_gene: TRBV20-1; d_gene: -; CDR3aa: CSASALASYNEQFF; CDR3nt: TGCAGTGCTAGTGCACTAGCCTCCTACAATGAGCAGTTCTTC